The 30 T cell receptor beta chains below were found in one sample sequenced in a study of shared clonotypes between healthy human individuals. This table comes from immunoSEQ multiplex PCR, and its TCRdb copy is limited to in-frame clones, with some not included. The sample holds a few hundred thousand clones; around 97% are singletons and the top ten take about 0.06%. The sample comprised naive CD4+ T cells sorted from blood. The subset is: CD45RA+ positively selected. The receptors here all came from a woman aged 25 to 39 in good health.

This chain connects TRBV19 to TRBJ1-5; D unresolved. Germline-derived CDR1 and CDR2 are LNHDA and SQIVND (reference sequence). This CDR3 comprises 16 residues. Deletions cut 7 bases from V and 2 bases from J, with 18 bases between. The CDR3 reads CASKRLDKGGNQPQHF. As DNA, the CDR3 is TGTGCCAGTAAGCGACTCGATAAGGGAGGCAATCAGCCCCAGCATTTT.

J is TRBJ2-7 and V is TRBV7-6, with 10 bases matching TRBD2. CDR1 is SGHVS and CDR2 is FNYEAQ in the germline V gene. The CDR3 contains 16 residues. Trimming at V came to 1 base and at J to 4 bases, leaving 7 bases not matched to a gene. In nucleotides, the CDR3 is TGTGCCAGCAGCTTAGGGGCTAGCGGGAGTAGGTACGAGCAGTACTTC. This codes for CASSLGASGSRYEQYF.

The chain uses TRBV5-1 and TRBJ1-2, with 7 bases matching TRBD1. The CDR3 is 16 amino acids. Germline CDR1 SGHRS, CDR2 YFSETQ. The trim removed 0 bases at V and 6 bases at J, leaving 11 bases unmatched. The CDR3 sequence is CASSLEGRGKEDGYTF. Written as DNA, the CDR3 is TGCGCCAGCAGCTTGGAGGGCAGGGGGAAAGAGGATGGCTACACCTTC.

This CDR3 is CASSNRGSYNEQFF. In DNA form, the CDR3 reads TGTGCCAGTAGCAACAGGGGCTCCTACAATGAGCAGTTCTTC. The V and J genes are TRBV19 and TRBJ2-1, with TRBD1 matching 7 bases. The ends lost 6 bases at V and 0 bases at J; junction bases unmatched: 2. Germline-derived CDR1 and CDR2 are LNHDA and SQIVND (reference sequence). The CDR3 runs 14 residues.

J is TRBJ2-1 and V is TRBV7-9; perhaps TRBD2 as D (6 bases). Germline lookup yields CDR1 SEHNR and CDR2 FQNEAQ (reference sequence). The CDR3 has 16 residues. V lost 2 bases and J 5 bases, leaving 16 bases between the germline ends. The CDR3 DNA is TGTGCCAGCAGCTTAACCGGGACTCGCCCAGACAATGAGCAGTTCTTC. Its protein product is CASSLTGTRPDNEQFF.

In nucleotides, the CDR3 is TGCGCCAGCATAGGACTAGTAGCAGGCGAGCAGTACTTC. Amino acids: CASIGLVAGEQYF. The chain uses TRBV10-2 and TRBJ2-7; TRBD2 matches at 7 bases. The CDR3 contains 13 residues. Germline V gives CDR1 WSHSY, CDR2 SAAADI. J gave up 6 bases and V 7 bases, and 9 bases lay outside the gene matches.

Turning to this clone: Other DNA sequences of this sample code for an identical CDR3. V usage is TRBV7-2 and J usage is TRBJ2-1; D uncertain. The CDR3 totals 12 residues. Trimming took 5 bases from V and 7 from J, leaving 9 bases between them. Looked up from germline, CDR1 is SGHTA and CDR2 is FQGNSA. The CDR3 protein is CASSLTRNEQFF. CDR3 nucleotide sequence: TGTGCCAGCAGCCTAACTCGGAATGAGCAGTTCTTC.

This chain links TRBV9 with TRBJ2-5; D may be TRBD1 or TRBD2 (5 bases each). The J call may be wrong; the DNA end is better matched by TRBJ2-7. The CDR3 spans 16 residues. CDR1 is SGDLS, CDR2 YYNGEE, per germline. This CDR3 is CASSPHPGPSSYEQYF. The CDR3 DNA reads TGTGCCAGCAGCCCTCACCCGGGACCAAGCTCCTACGAGCAGTACTTC.

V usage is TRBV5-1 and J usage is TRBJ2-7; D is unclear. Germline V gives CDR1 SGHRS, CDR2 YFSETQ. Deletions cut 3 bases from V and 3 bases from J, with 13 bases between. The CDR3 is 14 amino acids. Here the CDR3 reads CASSYDLAVYEQYF. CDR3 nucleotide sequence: TGCGCCAGCAGCTACGACTTAGCAGTCTACGAGCAGTACTTC.

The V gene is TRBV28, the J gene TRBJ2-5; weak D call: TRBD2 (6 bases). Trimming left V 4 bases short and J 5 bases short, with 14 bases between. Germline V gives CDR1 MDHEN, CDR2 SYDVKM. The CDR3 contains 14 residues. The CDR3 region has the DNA TGTGCCAGCAGTTGGGGACTTCGCCGGGAGACCCAGTACTTC. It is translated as CASSWGLRRETQYF.

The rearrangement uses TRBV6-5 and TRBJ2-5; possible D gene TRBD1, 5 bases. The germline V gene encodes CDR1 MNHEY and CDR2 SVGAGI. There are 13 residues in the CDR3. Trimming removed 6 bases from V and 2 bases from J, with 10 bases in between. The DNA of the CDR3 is TGTGCCAGCAGACCCGACAGACAAGAGACCCAGTACTTC. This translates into CASRPDRQETQYF.

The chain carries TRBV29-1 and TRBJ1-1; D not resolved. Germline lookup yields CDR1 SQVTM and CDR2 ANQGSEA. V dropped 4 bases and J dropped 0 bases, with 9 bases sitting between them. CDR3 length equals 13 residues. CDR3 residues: CSVGPRMNTEAFF. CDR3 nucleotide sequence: TGCAGCGTTGGACCCAGGATGAACACTGAAGCTTTCTTT.

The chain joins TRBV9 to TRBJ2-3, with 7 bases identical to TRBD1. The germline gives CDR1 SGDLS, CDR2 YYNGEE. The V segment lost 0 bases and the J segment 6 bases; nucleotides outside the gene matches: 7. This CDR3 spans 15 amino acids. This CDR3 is CASSVGPQGTDTQYF. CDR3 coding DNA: TGTGCCAGCAGCGTAGGCCCACAGGGGACCGATACGCAGTATTTT.

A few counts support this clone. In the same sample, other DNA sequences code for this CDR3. The CDR3 DNA follows: TGCGCCAGCAGCTTGGCTAGCGGGAGTTACGAGCAGTACTTC. It specifies CASSLASGSYEQYF. The genes are TRBV5-1 and TRBJ2-7, with 10 bases that match TRBD2. This CDR3 is built from 14 residues. V dropped 0 bases and J dropped 4; count of bases not matched to a gene: 1. Germline V gene lookup returns CDR1 SGHRS and CDR2 YFSETQ.

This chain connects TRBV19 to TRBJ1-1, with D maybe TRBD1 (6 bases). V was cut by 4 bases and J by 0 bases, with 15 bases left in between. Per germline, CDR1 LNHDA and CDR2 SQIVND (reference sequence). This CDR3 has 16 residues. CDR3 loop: CASSRNPGHLNTEAFF. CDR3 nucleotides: TGTGCCAGTAGTAGGAATCCGGGACACCTGAACACTGAAGCTTTCTTT.

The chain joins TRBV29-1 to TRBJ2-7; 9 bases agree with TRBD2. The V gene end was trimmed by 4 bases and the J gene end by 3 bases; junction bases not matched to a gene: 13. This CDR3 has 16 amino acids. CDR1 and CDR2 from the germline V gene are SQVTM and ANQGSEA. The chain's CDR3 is CSVGRRLAGNFYEQYF. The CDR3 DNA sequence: TGCAGCGTTGGCCGTCGTCTAGCGGGGAATTTCTACGAGCAGTACTTC.

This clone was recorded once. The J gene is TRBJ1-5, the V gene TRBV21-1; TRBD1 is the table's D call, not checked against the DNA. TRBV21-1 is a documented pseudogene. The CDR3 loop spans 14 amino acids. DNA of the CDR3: TGTGCCAGCAGCATAAACAAGGGGAATCAGCCCCAGCATTTT. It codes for CASSINKGNQPQHF.

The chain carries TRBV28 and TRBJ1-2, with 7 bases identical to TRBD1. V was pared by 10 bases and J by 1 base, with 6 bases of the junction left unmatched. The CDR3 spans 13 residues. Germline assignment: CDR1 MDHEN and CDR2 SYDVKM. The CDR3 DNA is TGTGCCACTTGGGACAGCATTAACTATGGCTACACCTTC. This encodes CATWDSINYGYTF.

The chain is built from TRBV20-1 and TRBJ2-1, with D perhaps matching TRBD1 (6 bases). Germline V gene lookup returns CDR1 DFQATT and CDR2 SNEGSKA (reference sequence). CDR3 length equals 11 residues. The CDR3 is CSAQGRDEQFF. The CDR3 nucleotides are TGCAGCGCTCAGGGGCGGGATGAGCAGTTCTTC.

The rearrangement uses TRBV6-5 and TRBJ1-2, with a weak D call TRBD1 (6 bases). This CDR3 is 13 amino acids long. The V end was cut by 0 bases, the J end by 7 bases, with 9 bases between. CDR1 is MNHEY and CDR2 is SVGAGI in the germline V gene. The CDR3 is CASSYSNRAGYTF. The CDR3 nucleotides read TGTGCCAGCAGTTACTCGAACAGGGCTGGCTACACCTTC.

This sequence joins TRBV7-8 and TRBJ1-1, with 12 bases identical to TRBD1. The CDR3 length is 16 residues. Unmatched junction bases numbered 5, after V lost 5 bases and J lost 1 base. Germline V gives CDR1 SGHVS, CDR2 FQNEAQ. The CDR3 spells CASSRGTGGWNTEAFF. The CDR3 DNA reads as TGTGCCAGCAGCCGTGGGACAGGGGGCTGGAACACTGAAGCTTTCTTT.

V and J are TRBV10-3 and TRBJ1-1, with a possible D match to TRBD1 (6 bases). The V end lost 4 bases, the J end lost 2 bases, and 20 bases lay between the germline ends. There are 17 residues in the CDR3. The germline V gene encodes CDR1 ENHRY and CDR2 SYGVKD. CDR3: CAISGSGTLFFNTEAFF. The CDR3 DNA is TGTGCCATCAGTGGCTCCGGGACACTCTTCTTTAACACTGAAGCTTTCTTT.

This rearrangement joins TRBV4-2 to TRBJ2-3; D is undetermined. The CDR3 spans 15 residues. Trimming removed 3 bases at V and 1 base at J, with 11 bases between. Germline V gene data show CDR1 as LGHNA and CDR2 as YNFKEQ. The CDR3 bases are TGTGCCAGCAGCCATGGATGGAGTGGCACAGATACGCAGTATTTT. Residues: CASSHGWSGTDTQYF.

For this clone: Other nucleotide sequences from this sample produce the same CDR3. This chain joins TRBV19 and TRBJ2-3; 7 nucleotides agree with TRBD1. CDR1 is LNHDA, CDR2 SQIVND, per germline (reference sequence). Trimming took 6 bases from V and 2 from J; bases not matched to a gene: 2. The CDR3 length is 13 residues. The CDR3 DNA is TGTGCCAGTAGGGGACAGAACACAGATACGCAGTATTTT. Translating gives CASRGQNTDTQYF.

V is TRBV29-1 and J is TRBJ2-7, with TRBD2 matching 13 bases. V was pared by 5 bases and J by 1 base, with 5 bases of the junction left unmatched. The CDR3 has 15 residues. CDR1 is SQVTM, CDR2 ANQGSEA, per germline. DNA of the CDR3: TGCAGCGTTCGGACTAGCGGGAGCCGGTCCTACGAGCAGTACTTC. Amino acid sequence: CSVRTSGSRSYEQYF.

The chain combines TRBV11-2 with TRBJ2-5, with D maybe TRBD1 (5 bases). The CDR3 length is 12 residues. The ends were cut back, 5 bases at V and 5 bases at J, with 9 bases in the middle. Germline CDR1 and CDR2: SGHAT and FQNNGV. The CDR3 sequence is CASSRHRETQYF. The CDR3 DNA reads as TGTGCCAGCAGCCGACACAGGGAGACCCAGTACTTC.

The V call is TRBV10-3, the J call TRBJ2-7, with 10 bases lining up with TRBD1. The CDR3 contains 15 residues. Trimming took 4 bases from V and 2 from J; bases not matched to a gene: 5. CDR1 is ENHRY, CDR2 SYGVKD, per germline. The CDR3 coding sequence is TGTGCCATCAGTGGAACCGGGACAGGGGCCTACGAGCAGTACTTC. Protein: CAISGTGTGAYEQYF.

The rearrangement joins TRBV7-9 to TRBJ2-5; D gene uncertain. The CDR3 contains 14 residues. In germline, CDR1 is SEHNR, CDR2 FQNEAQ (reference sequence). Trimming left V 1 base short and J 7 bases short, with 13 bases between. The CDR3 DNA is TGTGCCAGCAGCTTAGAGTCCCTATCTGTGACCCAGTACTTC. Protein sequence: CASSLESLSVTQYF.

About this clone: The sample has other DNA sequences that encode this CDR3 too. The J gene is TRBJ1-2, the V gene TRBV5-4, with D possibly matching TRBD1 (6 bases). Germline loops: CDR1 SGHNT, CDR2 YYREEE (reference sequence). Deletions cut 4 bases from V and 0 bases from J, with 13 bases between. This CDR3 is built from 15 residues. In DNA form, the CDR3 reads TGTGCCAGCAGCCCAGATGGACAGACTAACTATGGCTACACCTTC. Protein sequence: CASSPDGQTNYGYTF.

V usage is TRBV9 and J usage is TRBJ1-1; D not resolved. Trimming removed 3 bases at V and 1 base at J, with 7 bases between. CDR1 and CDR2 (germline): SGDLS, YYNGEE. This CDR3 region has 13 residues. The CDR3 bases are TGTGCCAGCAGCGGCGACGGGAACACTGAAGCTTTCTTT. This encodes CASSGDGNTEAFF.